The 25 T cell receptor beta chains given below trace back to one sample, sequenced in a study of cytomegalovirus exposure and HLA in healthy donors. It was with 60 Vbeta and 13 Jbeta primers that the PCR ran. Clones were read by immunoSEQ multiplex PCR, and TCRdb kept only the in-frame ones, dropping some. Among 200,000 to 250,000 clones, approximately 68% were seen once, and the ten largest hold roughly 1.9%. Sequenced: PBMCs. Every receptor here comes from a young woman in good health and CMV-seronegative.

Of note for this clone: Germline and junction disagree at one end, which may indicate a read error. The chain links TRBV5-6 to TRBJ1-5, with D possibly TRBD1 on 5 matching bases. Germline assignment: CDR1 SGHDT and CDR2 YYEEEE. This CDR3 is 18 amino acids long. The CDR3 reads CAISRRTSGIGSNQPQHF. CDR3 DNA sequence: TGTGCCATCAGCCGTCGGACATCGGGCATCGGGAGCAATCAGCCCCAGCATTTT.

The CDR3 region has the DNA TGCGCCAGCAGCCAAGATCCGGTCAAGTCTTTATATGGCTACACCTTC. It yields the protein CASSQDPVKSLYGYTF. The chain couples TRBV4-1 to TRBJ1-2, with unresolved D. The CDR3 has 16 amino acids. Germline CDR1 and CDR2: MGHRA and YSYEKL. Trimming removed 0 bases from V and 5 bases from J, with 16 bases in between.

The genes are TRBV10-3 and TRBJ1-5; 7 nucleotides match TRBD1. V shed 6 bases, J shed 4 bases, and the junction held 6 bases outside the gene matches. Per the germline V gene, CDR1 is ENHRY and CDR2 is SYGVKD. This CDR3 has 14 residues. The CDR3 DNA reads TGTGCCATCAGGAGTGGGACAGAGAATCAGCCCCAGCATTTT. Its translation: CAIRSGTENQPQHF.

The genes are TRBV6-1 and TRBJ1-1; D is perhaps TRBD1 (5 bases). Trimming took 1 base from V and 0 from J, leaving 6 bases between them. Germline CDR1 MNHNS, CDR2 SASEGT. The CDR3 has 14 amino acids. CDR3 protein: CASSEGQLNTEAFF. The DNA for the CDR3 is TGTGCCAGCAGTGAAGGACAGCTGAACACTGAAGCTTTCTTT.

This clone was detected only a few times. The J gene is TRBJ1-1, the V gene TRBV7-9; TRBD1 matches at 12 bases. From germline, CDR1 is SEHNR and CDR2 FQNEAQ (reference sequence). The CDR3 is 15 residues long. The trim removed 0 bases at V and 6 bases at J, leaving 2 bases unmatched. CDR3 in DNA: TGTGCCAGCAGCTTAGCTGGGACAGGGGGCCCTGAAGCTTTCTTT. Its translation: CASSLAGTGGPEAFF.

This chain connects TRBV10-3 to TRBJ2-1, with a weak D call TRBD2 (6 bases). CDR1 and CDR2 (germline): ENHRY, SYGVKD. The CDR3 is 15 amino acids. With 2 bases removed from V and 13 bases from J, the gap between germline ends came to 21 bases. CDR3 nucleotides: TGTGCCATCAGTGAGCCGCGGGACCAATATCGGGGTCAGTTCTTC. It is translated as CAISEPRDQYRGQFF.

The chain recombines TRBV6-5 with TRBJ2-7; tentative D call: TRBD2 (5 bases). V shed 6 bases and J shed 0 bases, with 9 bases lying between them. The length of the CDR3 is 13 residues. Germline values: CDR1 MNHEY, CDR2 SVGAGI. For the CDR3, the DNA is TGTGCCAGCAGGAGAGGGATCTCCTACGAGCAGTACTTC. Its protein product is CASRRGISYEQYF.

The chain is built from TRBV19 and TRBJ2-6, with 7 bases identical to TRBD1. There are 15 residues in the CDR3. Germline values: CDR1 LNHDA, CDR2 SQIVND (reference sequence). With 5 bases clipped from V and 0 bases from J, the junction kept 1 base outside the gene matches. The CDR3 region is CASSAGGSGANVLTF. CDR3 DNA sequence: TGTGCCAGTAGTGCAGGGGGCTCTGGGGCCAACGTCCTGACTTTC. Drawing the rest from reference TRBV19 and TRBJ2-6, the complete variable domain is DGGITQSPKYLFRKEGQNVTLSCEQNLNHDAMYWYRQDPGQGLRLIYYSQIVNDFQKGDIAEGYSVSREKKESFPLTVTSAQKNPTAFYLCASSAGGSGANVLTFGAGSRLTVL.

This clone showed up just a few times. V is TRBV5-1 and J is TRBJ2-5; D is possibly TRBD2 (5 bases). Germline-derived CDR1 and CDR2 are SGHRS and YFSETQ. V gave up 0 bases and J gave up 2 bases, with 11 bases separating them. The CDR3 has 15 residues. The CDR3 DNA is TGCGCCAGCAGCTTGGGGAAAAGGAGGCAAGAGACCCAGTACTTC. Its translation is CASSLGKRRQETQYF. The whole variable domain, remainder taken from reference TRBV5-1 and TRBJ2-5, is KAGVTQTPRYLIKTRGQQVTLSCSPISGHRSVSWYQQTPGQGLQFLFEYFSETQRNKGNFPGRFSGRQFSNSRSEMNVSTLELGDSALYLCASSLGKRRQETQYFGPGTRLLVL.

The genes are TRBV14 and TRBJ2-7; TRBD1 agrees at 9 bases. Germline CDR1 reads SGHDN; CDR2 reads FVKESK. The CDR3 has 15 residues. V shed 1 base and J 6 bases; nucleotides not matched to a gene: 7. CDR3 sequence reads: CASSQVMGQGSEQYF. CDR3 sequence (DNA): TGTGCCAGCAGCCAAGTCATGGGACAGGGAAGCGAGCAGTACTTC.

The J gene is TRBJ2-2, the V gene TRBV2; D unresolved. V dropped 4 bases and J dropped 5 bases, with 11 bases sitting between them. The CDR3 spans 14 residues. CDR1 and CDR2 (germline): SNHLY, FYNNEI. The CDR3 DNA sequence: TGTGCCAGCAGTGGGAGCTTACTGACCGGGGAGCTGTTTTTT. Protein sequence: CASSGSLLTGELFF.

The chain has TRBV6-1 and TRBJ1-6; D remains ambiguous. The germline CDR1 and CDR2 sequences are MNHNS and SASEGT. V dropped 1 base and J dropped 9 bases, with 7 bases sitting between them. CDR3 length: 13 residues. The CDR3: CASSEDWLSPLHF. CDR3 sequence (DNA): TGTGCCAGCAGTGAAGATTGGCTTTCACCCCTCCACTTT.

The genes are TRBV6-6 and TRBJ1-4; D uncertain. Germline assignment: CDR1 MNHNY and CDR2 SVGAGI (reference sequence). This CDR3 region has 14 residues. Trimming stripped 5 bases from V and 0 bases from J, with 7 bases between. This CDR3 is CASSQAATNEKLFF. The CDR3 bases are TGTGCCAGCAGTCAAGCTGCAACTAATGAAAAACTGTTTTTT.

In DNA form, the CDR3 reads TGTGCCAGCAGTTTTGGACAGGGGGCCGGAGAGCAGTACTTC. Translated, it gives CASSFGQGAGEQYF. J is TRBJ2-7 and V is TRBV27, with 11 nucleotides matching TRBD1. Looked up from germline, CDR1 is MNHEY and CDR2 is SMNVEV (reference sequence). After removal of 3 bases from V and 7 bases from J, the junction contained 5 bases not matched to a gene. The CDR3 loop spans 14 amino acids.

This clone occurred once. The rearrangement joins TRBV29-1 to TRBJ2-5, with D perhaps TRBD2 (6 bases). Gene TRBJ2-7 matches the end of the DNA better, so the J call may be wrong. This CDR3 spans 13 amino acids. Per the germline V gene, CDR1 is SQVTM and CDR2 is ANQGSEA. The CDR3 loop is CSARDGSSYEQYF. Written as DNA, the CDR3 is TGCAGCGCCCGGGACGGGAGCTCCTACGAGCAGTACTTC.

The chain recombines TRBV11-2 with TRBJ1-2; 8 positions agree with TRBD1. The germline V gene encodes CDR1 SGHAT and CDR2 FQNNGV. Trimming cost V 1 base and J 4 bases; bases outside gene matches: 5. The CDR3 contains 15 residues. The CDR3 DNA reads as TGTGCCAGCAGCTTAGTTGCGACAGGGGTCTATGGCTACACCTTC. It specifies CASSLVATGVYGYTF.

This chain connects TRBV7-8 to TRBJ2-7, with TRBD2 matching 7 bases. The CDR3 spans 16 residues. Trimming cost V 1 base and J 12 bases; bases outside gene matches: 18. CDR1 is SGHVS and CDR2 is FQNEAQ in the germline V gene. The CDR3 nucleotides read TGTGCCAGCAGCTTAGAGGCGGGACTGGGACTACGAGCACTGTACTTC. Translation gives CASSLEAGLGLRALYF.

The V call is TRBV2, the J call TRBJ2-6; TRBD1 might be the D (5 bases). CDR1 and CDR2 (germline): SNHLY, FYNNEI. V lost 6 bases and J 4 bases, leaving 13 bases between the germline ends. The CDR3 spans 15 residues. In nucleotides, the CDR3 is TGTGCCAGCAGGCAGGGCTCCCTAGGGGCCAACGTCCTGACTTTC. It yields the protein CASRQGSLGANVLTF.

The chain joins TRBV4-1 to TRBJ1-6; unclear D gene. The length of the CDR3 is 16 residues. CDR1 MGHRA and CDR2 YSYEKL come from the germline V gene. The V and J ends lost 0 bases and 6 bases respectively, with 12 bases between them. CDR3 sequence reads: CASSQDLGGINSPLHF. CDR3 nucleotides: TGCGCCAGCAGCCAAGACCTCGGAGGGATTAATTCACCCCTCCACTTT.

J is TRBJ2-1 and V is TRBV29-1, with D perhaps matching TRBD2 (5 bases). V was trimmed by 4 bases and J by 5 bases, leaving 15 bases between them. The CDR3 covers 14 residues. Germline V CDR1 and CDR2: SQVTM, ANQGSEA. The CDR3: CSVGEGDLNNEQFF. The CDR3 region has the DNA TGCAGCGTTGGAGAGGGAGATCTCAACAATGAGCAGTTCTTC.

This clone occurred a few times. Different DNA sequences within this sample yield the same CDR3. The chain couples TRBV11-2 to TRBJ2-3, with 8 bases fitting TRBD1. Trimming at V came to 7 bases and at J to 2 bases, leaving 5 bases not matched to a gene. Germline V gene lookup returns CDR1 SGHAT and CDR2 FQNNGV. This CDR3 has 14 amino acids. CDR3 bases: TGTGCCAGCACCGGACAGGGCTACACAGATACGCAGTATTTT. This encodes CASTGQGYTDTQYF.

This clone occurred a few times. The J gene is TRBJ2-1, the V gene TRBV6-1; 12 bases map to TRBD2. The CDR3 has 17 residues. Germline CDR1 MNHNS, CDR2 SASEGT. The junction had 13 bases not matched to a gene; V was cut back by 3 bases and J by 10 bases. The CDR3 coding sequence is TGTGCCAGCAGTGAGATCTACCTAGCGGGAGGGCTCGGGGAGCAGTTCTTC. Translated: CASSEIYLAGGLGEQFF.

The V gene is TRBV19, the J gene TRBJ1-1; 9 bases are a match to TRBD1. Germline assignment: CDR1 LNHDA and CDR2 SQIVND (reference sequence). V lost 3 bases to trimming and J lost 8 bases; unmatched junction nucleotides: 4. The CDR3 is made up of 13 amino acids. The CDR3 protein is CASSMGQGLEAFF. The DNA for the CDR3 is TGTGCCAGTAGTATGGGACAGGGACTCGAAGCTTTCTTT.

The chain recombines TRBV7-8 with TRBJ2-1; a possible D gene is TRBD1 (5 bases). The CDR3 is 15 residues long. The V and J ends lost 0 bases and 5 bases respectively, with 11 bases between them. Looked up from germline, CDR1 is SGHVS and CDR2 is FQNEAQ. The CDR3 reads CASSLAPPRDNEQFF. CDR3 nucleotide sequence: TGTGCCAGCAGCTTAGCGCCGCCCAGGGACAATGAGCAGTTCTTC.

This clone has only one observation. The chain employs TRBV28 and TRBJ1-2; D is uncertain. Trimming took 4 bases from V and 6 from J, leaving 9 bases between them. The CDR3 totals 12 residues. Per the germline V gene, CDR1 is MDHEN and CDR2 is SYDVKM. The CDR3 DNA reads TGTGCCAGCAGTTCCAGGATCGATGGCTACACCTTC. Its translation is CASSSRIDGYTF.